The present entry profiles one T cell receptor (beta chain) with its context. This entry is derived from a study of blood T cell repertoires in COVID-19. Study details: The origin of the acute and convalescent COVID-19 samples was the United States, Italy and Spain. T cells, B-cell-depleted T cells, or PBMCs supplied cDNA or gDNA.

In the authors' methods: Scientists estimated how many nucleated cells there were by amplifying reference gene primers. Only in-frame clones appear in the TCRdb table, and some are missing; sequencing was by immunoSEQ multiplex PCR. D and trimming come from the DNA, and the V and J calls and clone size come from that table. The data show 150,000 or so clones, 80% to 85% seen once. The receptor comes from a woman in her fifties or sixties with acute or convalescent COVID-19. Input material: peripheral blood.

Here the CDR3 reads CASSTPLTGSHEQYF. In DNA, the CDR3 is TGTGCCAGCAGCACCCCTTTGACAGGGTCCCACGAGCAGTACTTC. The gene calls are TRBV6-5 and TRBJ2-7, with 7 nucleotides matching TRBD1. Germline assignment: CDR1 MNHEY and CDR2 SVGAGI. The CDR3 spans 15 residues. Trimming took 6 bases from V and 5 from J; bases not matched to a gene: 13.